This T cell receptor beta chain was found in a study of PD-1 blockade in mismatch repair-deficient tumors. All patients were mismatch repair deficient, assessed by either PCR or immunohistochemistry. TCRs were sequenced from a few patients responding to pembrolizumab. Libraries were prepared by immunoSEQ multiplex PCR; TCRdb keeps only in-frame clonotypes and omits some of them. Among some 49,000 clones listed, around three quarters were seen once. CDR3 length: 16 residues. V shed 1 base and J shed 1 base, with 13 bases lying between them. CDR1 LNHDA and CDR2 SQIVND come from the germline V gene (reference sequence). In its sample, this clone was seen once. Its antigen is not identified. Points from the study as a whole: Rapid post-treatment expansion, then contraction, generally preceding radiologic response, marked tumor-resident clones.

This TCR was recovered from an adult with mismatch repair-deficient cancer. The V and J genes are TRBV19 and TRBJ1-1, with D possibly TRBD1 on 5 matching bases. Specimen: PBMCs, collected before pembrolizumab treatment. CDR3 loop: CASSIVDGTANTEAFF. CDR3 DNA: TGTGCCAGTAGTATAGTGGACGGGACCGCGAACACTGAAGCTTTCTTT.